One and the same sample provided the 8 T cell receptor beta chains below, sequenced in a study of blood T cell repertoires in COVID-19. Assay: immunoSEQ multiplex PCR; the TCRdb copy retains only in-frame clones and omits some. The sample contains approximately 30,000 clones, 90% to 95% of which appear only once. The sample taken for sequencing was peripheral blood. The origin of the receptors is a human donor in a cohort sampled during active COVID-19.

This chain joins TRBV18 and TRBJ2-3; 13 nucleotides agree with TRBD2. The V gene's germline CDR1 is KGHSH and CDR2 LQKENI. There are 16 residues in the CDR3. V lost 5 bases, J lost 1 base, and 3 bases stayed unmatched. The CDR3 protein is CASSSTSGGGTDTQYF. The CDR3 DNA reads TGTGCCAGCTCATCCACTAGCGGGGGGGGCACAGATACGCAGTATTTT.

V is TRBV6-5 and J is TRBJ1-1; no reliable D call. This CDR3 comprises 14 residues. The V gene's germline CDR1 is MNHEY and CDR2 SVGAGI. Trimming left V 6 bases short and J 4 bases short, with 15 bases between. The CDR3 loop is CASSYLRVGTEAFF. For the CDR3, the DNA is TGTGCCAGCAGCTACCTCCGGGTTGGCACTGAAGCTTTCTTT.

This chain uses TRBV5-1 with TRBJ1-1, with D unresolved. V shed 4 bases and J shed 1 base, with 11 bases lying between them. This CDR3 is built from 14 residues. CDR1 is SGHRS, CDR2 YFSETQ, per germline. CDR3 sequence reads: CASSLDVQNTEAFF. For the CDR3, the DNA is TGCGCCAGCAGCCTAGATGTGCAGAACACTGAAGCTTTCTTT.

The chain carries TRBV14 and TRBJ2-6, with D hard to call. Germline values: CDR1 SGHDN, CDR2 FVKESK. Trimming stripped 6 bases from V and 0 bases from J, with 3 bases between. This CDR3 contains 13 residues. The CDR3 nucleotides are TGTGCCAGCAGGAGCTCTGGGGCCAACGTCCTGACTTTC. Translated: CASRSSGANVLTF.

The genes are TRBV6-8 and TRBJ1-6; unclear D gene. The germline gives CDR1 MNHGY, CDR2 SAAAGT. CDR3 length: 16 amino acids. The V and J ends lost 6 bases and 6 bases respectively, with 18 bases between them. CDR3 DNA: TGTGCCAGCAGCCACAGAGAACCGGCGAGTAATTCACCCCTCCACTTT. Its protein is CASSHREPASNSPLHF.

This clone was counted only a few times. The rearrangement links TRBV3-1 (or the pseudogene TRBV3-2) to TRBJ2-2; no firm D call. In germline, CDR1 is LGHDT, CDR2 YNNKEL (reference sequence). The CDR3 runs 12 residues. V lost 3 bases, J lost 6 bases, and 5 bases lay in between. CDR3 sequence (DNA): TGTGCCAGCAGCCACCCTGCCGGGGAGCTGTTTTTT. It encodes CASSHPAGELFF.

The chain couples TRBV27 to TRBJ1-2; TRBD1 is a possible D gene (6 bases). Deletions cut 4 bases from V and 6 bases from J, with 12 bases between. Germline CDR1 is MNHEY and CDR2 is SMNVEV (reference sequence). CDR3 size: 13 residues. CDR3 coding DNA: TGTGCCAGCAGTTCCGTCAACAGGGATGGCTACACCTTC. It is translated as CASSSVNRDGYTF.

This clone was counted once. The gene calls are TRBV28 and TRBJ1-2; D remains ambiguous. V was cut by 5 bases and J by 4 bases, with 11 bases left in between. The CDR3 covers 13 residues. Germline CDR1 reads MDHEN; CDR2 reads SYDVKM. CDR3 amino acids: CASSRTAFYGYTF. The CDR3 DNA follows: TGTGCCAGCAGTCGTACAGCTTTCTATGGCTACACCTTC.